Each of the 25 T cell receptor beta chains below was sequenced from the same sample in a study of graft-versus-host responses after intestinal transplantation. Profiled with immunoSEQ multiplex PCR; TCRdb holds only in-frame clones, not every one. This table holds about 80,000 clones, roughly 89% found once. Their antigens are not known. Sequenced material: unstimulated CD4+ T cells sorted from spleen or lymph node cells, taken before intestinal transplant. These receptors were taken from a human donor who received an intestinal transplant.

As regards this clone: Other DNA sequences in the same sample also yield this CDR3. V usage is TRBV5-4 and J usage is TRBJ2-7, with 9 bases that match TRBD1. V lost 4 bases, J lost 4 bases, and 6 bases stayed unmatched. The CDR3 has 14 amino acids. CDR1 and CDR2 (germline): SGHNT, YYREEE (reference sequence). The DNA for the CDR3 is TGTGCCAGCAGCAGACAGGGGGGATTGTACGAGCAGTACTTC. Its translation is CASSRQGGLYEQYF.

The DNA for the CDR3 is TGCGCCAGCAGCCAGATAAGACAGGGGAATGACACAGATACGCAGTATTTT. Amino acid sequence: CASSQIRQGNDTDTQYF. The rearrangement uses TRBV5-1 and TRBJ2-3; TRBD1 matches at 8 bases. The V gene end was trimmed by 4 bases and the J gene end by 2 bases; junction bases not matched to a gene: 12. CDR1 and CDR2 (germline): SGHRS, YFSETQ. CDR3 length equals 17 residues.

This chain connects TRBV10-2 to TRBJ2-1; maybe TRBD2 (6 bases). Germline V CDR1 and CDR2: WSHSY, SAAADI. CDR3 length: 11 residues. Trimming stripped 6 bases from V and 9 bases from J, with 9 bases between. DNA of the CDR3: TGCGCCAGCAGCCCCGGGGGTGAGCAGTTCTTC. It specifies CASSPGGEQFF.

CDR3 sequence (DNA): TGTGCCAGTAGGCCGGGATCGCCGAATACTAATGAAAAACTGTTTTTT. Amino acid sequence: CASRPGSPNTNEKLFF. The V call is TRBV19, the J call TRBJ1-4; no clear D gene. Between the trimmed V and J ends, which lost 6 bases and 2 bases, there was a span of 16 bases. Germline V lookup: CDR1 LNHDA, CDR2 SQIVND (reference sequence). The CDR3 has 16 amino acids.

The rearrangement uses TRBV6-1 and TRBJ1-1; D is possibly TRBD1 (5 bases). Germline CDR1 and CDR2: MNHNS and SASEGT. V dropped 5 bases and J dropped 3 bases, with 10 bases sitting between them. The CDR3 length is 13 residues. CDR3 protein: CASSLRGDTEAFF. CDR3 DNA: TGTGCCAGCAGTCTAAGGGGTGACACTGAAGCTTTCTTT.

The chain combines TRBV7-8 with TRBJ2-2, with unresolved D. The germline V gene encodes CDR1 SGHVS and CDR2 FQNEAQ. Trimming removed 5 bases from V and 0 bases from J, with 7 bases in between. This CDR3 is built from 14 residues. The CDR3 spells CASSLVTNTGELFF. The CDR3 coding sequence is TGTGCCAGCAGCCTCGTAACGAACACCGGGGAGCTGTTTTTT. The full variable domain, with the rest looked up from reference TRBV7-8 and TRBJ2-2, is GAGVSQSPRYKVAKRGQDVALRCDPISGHVSLFWYQQALGQGPEFLTYFQNEAQLDKSGLPSDRFFAERPEGSVSTLKIQRTQQEDSAVYLCASSLVTNTGELFFGEGSRLTVL.

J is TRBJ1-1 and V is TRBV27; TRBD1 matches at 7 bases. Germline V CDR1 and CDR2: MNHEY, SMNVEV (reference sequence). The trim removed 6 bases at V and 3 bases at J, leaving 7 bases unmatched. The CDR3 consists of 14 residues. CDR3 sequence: CASSSQGVDTEAFF. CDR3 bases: TGTGCCAGCAGCTCGCAGGGGGTGGACACTGAAGCTTTCTTT.

The CDR3 nucleotides read TGTGCCAGCAGTTTACTGGGACTAGCGCAAGAGACCCAGTACTTC. This sequence encodes CASSLLGLAQETQYF. This rearrangement joins TRBV27 to TRBJ2-5; 10 nucleotides align to TRBD2. The CDR3 extends over 15 amino acids. V gave up 2 bases and J gave up 2 bases; unmatched junction bases: 2. Germline lookup yields CDR1 MNHEY and CDR2 SMNVEV (reference sequence).

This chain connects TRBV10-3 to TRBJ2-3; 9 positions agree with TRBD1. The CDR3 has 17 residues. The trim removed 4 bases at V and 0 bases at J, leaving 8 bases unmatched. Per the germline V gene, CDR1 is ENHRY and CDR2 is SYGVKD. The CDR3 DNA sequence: TGTGCCATCAGTGGATTAACAGGGGGCGATAGCACAGATACGCAGTATTTT. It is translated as CAISGLTGGDSTDTQYF.

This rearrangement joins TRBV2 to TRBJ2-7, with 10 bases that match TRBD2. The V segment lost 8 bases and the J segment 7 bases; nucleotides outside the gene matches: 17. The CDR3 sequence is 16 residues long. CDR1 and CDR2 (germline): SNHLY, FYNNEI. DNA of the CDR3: TGTGCCAGCCGGCTATTGACTAGCGGGTCTGGTGTGGAGCAGTACTTC. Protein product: CASRLLTSGSGVEQYF.

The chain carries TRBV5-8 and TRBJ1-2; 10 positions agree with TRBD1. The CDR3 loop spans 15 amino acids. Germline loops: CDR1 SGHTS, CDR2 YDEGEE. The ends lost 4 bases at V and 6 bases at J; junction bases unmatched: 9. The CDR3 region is CASSRRDRGVNGYTF. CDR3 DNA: TGTGCCAGCAGCAGACGGGACAGGGGTGTGAATGGCTACACCTTC.

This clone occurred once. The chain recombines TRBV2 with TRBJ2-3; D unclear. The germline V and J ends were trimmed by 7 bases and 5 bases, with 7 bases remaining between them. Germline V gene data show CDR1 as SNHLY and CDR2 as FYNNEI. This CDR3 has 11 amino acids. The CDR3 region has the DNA TGTGCCAGCAATCAACTAGATACGCAGTATTTT. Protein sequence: CASNQLDTQYF.

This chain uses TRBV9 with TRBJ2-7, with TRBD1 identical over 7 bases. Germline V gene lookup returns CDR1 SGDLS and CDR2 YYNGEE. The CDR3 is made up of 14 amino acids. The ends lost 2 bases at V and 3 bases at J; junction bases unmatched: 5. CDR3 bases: TGTGCCAGCAGCGTCCAGGGGGTTGGCTACGAGCAGTACTTC. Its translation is CASSVQGVGYEQYF.

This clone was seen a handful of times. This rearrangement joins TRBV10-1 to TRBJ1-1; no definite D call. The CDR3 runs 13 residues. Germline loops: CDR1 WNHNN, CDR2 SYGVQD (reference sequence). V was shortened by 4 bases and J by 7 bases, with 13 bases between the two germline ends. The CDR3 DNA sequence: TGCGCCAGCAGTGCTCTCGGAGCGAGTGAAGCTTTCTTT. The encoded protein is CASSALGASEAFF.

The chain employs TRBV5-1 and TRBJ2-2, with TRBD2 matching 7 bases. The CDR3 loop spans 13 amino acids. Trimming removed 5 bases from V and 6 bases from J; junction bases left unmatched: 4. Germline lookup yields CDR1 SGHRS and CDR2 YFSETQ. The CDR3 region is CASRTSDPGELFF. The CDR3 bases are TGCGCCAGCAGAACTAGCGATCCCGGGGAGCTGTTTTTT.

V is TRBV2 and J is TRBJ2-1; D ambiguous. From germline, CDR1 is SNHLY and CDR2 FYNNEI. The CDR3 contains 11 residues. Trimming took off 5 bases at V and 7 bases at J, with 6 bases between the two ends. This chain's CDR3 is CASSLENEQFF. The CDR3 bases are TGTGCCAGCAGTTTAGAGAATGAGCAGTTCTTC.

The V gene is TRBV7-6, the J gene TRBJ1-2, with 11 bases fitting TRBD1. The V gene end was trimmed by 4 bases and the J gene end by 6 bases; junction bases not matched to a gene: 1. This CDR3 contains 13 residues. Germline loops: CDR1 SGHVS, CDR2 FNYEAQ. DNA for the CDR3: TGTGCCAGCAGCTGGACAGGGGGCGATGGCTACACCTTC. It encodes CASSWTGGDGYTF.

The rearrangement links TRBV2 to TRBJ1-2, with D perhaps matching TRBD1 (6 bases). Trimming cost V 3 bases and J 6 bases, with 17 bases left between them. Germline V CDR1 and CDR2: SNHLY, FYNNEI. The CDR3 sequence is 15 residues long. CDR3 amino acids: CASSDPDLRGNGYTF. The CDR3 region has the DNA TGTGCCAGCAGTGACCCCGACCTAAGGGGGAATGGCTACACCTTC.

The CDR3 protein is CASSPQGLRTDTQYF. In DNA, the CDR3 is TGTGCCAGCAGTCCCCAGGGACTACGCACAGATACGCAGTATTTT. The gene calls are TRBV27 and TRBJ2-3; TRBD2 aligns across 7 bases. The V gene end was trimmed by 5 bases and the J gene end by 1 base; junction bases not matched to a gene: 6. Germline CDR1 reads MNHEY; CDR2 reads SMNVEV (reference sequence). This CDR3 is 15 amino acids long.

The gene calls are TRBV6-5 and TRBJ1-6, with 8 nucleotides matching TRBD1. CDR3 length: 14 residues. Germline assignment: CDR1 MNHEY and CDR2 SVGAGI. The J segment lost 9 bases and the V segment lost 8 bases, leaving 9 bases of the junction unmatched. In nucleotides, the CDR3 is TGTGCCAGCGGCAGGGACAGGCGCCGTTCACCCCTCCACTTT. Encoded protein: CASGRDRRRSPLHF.

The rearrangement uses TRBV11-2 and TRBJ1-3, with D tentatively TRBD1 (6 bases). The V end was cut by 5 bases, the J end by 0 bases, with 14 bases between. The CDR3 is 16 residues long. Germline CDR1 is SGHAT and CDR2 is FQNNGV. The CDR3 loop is CASSLYGQSSGNTIYF. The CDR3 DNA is TGTGCCAGCAGCCTCTATGGACAGAGCTCTGGAAACACCATATATTTT.

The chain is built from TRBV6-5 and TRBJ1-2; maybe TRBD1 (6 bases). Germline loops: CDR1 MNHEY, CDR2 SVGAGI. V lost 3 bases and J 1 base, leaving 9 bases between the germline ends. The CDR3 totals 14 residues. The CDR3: CASSYGQINYGYTF. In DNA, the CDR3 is TGTGCCAGCAGTTATGGACAGATTAACTATGGCTACACCTTC.

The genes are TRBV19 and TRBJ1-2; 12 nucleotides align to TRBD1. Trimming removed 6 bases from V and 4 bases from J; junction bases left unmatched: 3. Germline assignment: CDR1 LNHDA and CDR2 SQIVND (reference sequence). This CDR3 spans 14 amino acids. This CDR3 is CASSWDRGLYGYTF. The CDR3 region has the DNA TGTGCCAGTAGCTGGGACAGGGGGCTCTATGGCTACACCTTC.

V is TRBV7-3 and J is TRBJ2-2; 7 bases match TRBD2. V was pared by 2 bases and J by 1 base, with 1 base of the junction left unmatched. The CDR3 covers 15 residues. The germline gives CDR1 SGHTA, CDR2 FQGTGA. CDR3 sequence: CASSLGGRNTGELFF. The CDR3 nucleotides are TGTGCCAGCAGCTTAGGCGGGAGGAACACCGGGGAGCTGTTTTTT. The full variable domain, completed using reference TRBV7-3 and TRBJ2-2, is GAGVSQTPSNKVTEKGKYVELRCDPISGHTALYWYRQSLGQGPEFLIYFQGTGAADDSGLPNDRFFAVRPEGSVSTLKIQRTERGDSAVYLCASSLGGRNTGELFFGEGSRLTVL.

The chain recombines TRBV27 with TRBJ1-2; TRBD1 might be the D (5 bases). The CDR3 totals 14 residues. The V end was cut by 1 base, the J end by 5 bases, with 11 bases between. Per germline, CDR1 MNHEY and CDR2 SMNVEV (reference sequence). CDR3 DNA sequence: TGTGCCAGCAGTTTATGGGGCGAAGGGTATGGCTACACCTTC. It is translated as CASSLWGEGYGYTF.